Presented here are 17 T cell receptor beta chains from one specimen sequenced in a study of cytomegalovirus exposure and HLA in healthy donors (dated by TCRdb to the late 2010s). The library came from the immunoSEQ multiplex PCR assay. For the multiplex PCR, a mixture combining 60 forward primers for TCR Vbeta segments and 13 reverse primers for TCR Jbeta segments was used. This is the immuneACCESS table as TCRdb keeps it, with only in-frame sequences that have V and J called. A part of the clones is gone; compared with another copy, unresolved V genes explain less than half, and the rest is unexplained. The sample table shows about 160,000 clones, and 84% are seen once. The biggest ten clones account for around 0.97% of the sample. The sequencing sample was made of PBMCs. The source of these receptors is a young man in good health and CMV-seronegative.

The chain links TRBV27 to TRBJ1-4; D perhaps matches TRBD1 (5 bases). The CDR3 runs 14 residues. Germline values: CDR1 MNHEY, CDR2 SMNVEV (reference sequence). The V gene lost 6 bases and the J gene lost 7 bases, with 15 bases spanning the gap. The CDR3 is CASSVGRGGEKLFF. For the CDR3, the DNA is TGTGCCAGCAGCGTGGGCCGGGGGGGTGAAAAACTGTTTTTT.

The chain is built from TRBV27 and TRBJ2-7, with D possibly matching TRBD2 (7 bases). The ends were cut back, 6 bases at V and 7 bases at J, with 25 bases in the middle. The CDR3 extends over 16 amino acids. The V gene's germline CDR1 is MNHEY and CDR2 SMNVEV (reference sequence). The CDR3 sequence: CASRPTRGALPTEQYF. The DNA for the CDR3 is TGTGCCAGCAGGCCTACCCGGGGGGCATTGCCTACGGAGCAGTACTTC.

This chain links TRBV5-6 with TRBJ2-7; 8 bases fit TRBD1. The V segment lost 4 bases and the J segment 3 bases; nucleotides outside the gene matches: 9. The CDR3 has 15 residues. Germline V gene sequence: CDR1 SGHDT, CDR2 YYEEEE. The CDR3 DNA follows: TGTGCCAGCAGCCGCTGGGACAGGAACTACTACGAGCAGTACTTC. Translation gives CASSRWDRNYYEQYF.

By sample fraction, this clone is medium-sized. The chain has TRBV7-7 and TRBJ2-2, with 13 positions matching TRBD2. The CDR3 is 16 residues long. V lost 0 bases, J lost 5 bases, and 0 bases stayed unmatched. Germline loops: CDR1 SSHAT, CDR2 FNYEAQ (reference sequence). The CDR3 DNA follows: TGTGCCAGCAGCTTAGCGGGACTAGCGGGAACCGGGGAGCTGTTTTTT. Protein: CASSLAGLAGTGELFF.

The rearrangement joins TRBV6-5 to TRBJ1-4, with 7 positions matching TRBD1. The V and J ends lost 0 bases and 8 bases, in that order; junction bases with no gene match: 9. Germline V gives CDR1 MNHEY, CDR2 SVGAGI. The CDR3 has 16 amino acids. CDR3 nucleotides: TGTGCCAGCAGTTACTCGCGAAGACAGGGTGGGGAAAAACTGTTTTTT. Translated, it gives CASSYSRRQGGEKLFF.

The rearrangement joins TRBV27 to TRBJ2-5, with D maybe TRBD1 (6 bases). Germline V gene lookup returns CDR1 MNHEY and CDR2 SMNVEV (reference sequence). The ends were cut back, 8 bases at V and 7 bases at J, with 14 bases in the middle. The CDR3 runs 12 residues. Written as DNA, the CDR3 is TGTGCCAGCTTACATGAAGGGGGGACCCAGTACTTC. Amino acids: CASLHEGGTQYF.

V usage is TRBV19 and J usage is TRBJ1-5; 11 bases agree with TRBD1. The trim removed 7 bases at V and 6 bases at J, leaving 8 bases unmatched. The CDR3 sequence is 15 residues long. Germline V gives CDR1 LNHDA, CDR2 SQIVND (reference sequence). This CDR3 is CASTADRGQGQPQHF. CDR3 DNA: TGTGCCAGTACCGCGGACAGGGGGCAGGGTCAGCCCCAGCATTTT.

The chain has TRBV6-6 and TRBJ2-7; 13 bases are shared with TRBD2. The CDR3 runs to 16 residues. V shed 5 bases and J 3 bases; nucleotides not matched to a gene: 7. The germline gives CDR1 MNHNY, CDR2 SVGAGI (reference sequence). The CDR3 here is CASSHGLAGDLYEQYF. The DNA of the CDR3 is TGTGCCAGCAGTCACGGACTAGCGGGAGATCTCTACGAGCAGTACTTC.

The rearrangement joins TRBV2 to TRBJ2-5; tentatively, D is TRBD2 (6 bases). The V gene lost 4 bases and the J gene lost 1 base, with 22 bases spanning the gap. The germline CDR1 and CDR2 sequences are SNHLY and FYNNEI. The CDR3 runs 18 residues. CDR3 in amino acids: CASSGGYFSGLIQETQYF. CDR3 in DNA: TGTGCCAGCAGTGGAGGTTATTTTAGCGGACTCATCCAAGAGACCCAGTACTTC.

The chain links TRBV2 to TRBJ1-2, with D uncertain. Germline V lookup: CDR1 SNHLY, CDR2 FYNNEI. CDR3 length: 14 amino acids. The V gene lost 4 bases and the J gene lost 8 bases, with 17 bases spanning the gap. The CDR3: CASSAVVPGGGYTF. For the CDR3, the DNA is TGTGCCAGCAGTGCCGTTGTCCCCGGCGGGGGCTACACCTTC.

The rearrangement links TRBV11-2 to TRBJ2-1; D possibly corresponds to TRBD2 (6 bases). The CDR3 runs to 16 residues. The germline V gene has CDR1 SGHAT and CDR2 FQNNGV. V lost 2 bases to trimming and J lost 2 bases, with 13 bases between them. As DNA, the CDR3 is TGTGCCAGCAGCTTATTGCGGGGTAGAACCTACAATGAGCAGTTCTTC. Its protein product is CASSLLRGRTYNEQFF.

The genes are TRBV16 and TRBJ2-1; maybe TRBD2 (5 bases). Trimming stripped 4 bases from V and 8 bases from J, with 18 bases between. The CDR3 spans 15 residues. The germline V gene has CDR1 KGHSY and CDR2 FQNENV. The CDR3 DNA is TGTGCCAGCAGCCTAGAACCGCTCGGAGGATATGAGCAGTTCTTC. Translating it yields CASSLEPLGGYEQFF. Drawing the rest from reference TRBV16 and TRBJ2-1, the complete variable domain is GEEVAQTPKHLVRGEGQKAKLYCAPIKGHSYVFWYQQVLKNEFKFLISFQNENVFDETGMPKERFSAKCLPNSPCSLEIQATKLEDSAVYFCASSLEPLGGYEQFFGPGTRLTVL.

The CDR3 bases are TGTGCCAGTAGGATGCCCCTAATTAATCAGCCCCAGCATTTT. This gives the protein CASRMPLINQPQHF. The chain carries TRBV19 and TRBJ1-5, with D unresolved. Germline V gene sequence: CDR1 LNHDA, CDR2 SQIVND (reference sequence). Trimming took off 6 bases at V and 4 bases at J, with 13 bases between the two ends. The CDR3 totals 14 residues.

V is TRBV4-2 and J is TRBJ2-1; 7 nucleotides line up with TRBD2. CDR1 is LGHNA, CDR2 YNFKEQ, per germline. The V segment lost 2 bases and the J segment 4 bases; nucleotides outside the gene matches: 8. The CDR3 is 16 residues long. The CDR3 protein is CASSQRLAPRYNEQFF. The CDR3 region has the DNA TGTGCCAGCAGCCAACGACTAGCCCCTAGATACAATGAGCAGTTCTTC.

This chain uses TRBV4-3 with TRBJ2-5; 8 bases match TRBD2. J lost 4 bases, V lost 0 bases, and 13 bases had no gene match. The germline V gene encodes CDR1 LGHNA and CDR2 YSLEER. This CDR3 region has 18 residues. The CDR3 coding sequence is TGCGCCAGCAGCCAAGAGCCTCCGAGGGGTAGCGGGATAGAGACCCAGTACTTC. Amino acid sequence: CASSQEPPRGSGIETQYF.

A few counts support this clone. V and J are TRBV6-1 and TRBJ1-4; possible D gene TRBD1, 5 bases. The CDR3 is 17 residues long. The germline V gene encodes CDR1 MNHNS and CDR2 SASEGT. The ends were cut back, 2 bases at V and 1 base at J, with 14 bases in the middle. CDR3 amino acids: CASSETKGGVTNEKLFF. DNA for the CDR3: TGTGCCAGCAGTGAAACTAAGGGAGGGGTAACTAATGAAAAACTGTTTTTT.

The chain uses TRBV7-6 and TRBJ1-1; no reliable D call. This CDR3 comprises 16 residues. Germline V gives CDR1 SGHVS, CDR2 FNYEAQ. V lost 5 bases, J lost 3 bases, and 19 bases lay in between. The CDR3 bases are TGTGCCAGCAGCCCCGGTTCGGGGAATGGGGACACTGAAGCTTTCTTT. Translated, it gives CASSPGSGNGDTEAFF.